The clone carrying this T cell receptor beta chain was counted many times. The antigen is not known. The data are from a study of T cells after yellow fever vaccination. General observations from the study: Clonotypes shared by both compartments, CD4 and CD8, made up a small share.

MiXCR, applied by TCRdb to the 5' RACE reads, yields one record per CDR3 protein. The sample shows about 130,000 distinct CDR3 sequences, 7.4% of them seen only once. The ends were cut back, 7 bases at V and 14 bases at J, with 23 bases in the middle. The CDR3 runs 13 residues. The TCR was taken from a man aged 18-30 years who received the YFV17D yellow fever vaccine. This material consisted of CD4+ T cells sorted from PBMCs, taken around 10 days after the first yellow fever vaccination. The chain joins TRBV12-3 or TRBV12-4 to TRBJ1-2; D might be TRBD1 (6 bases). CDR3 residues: CASTSHGEGGRTF. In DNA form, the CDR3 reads TGTGCCAGCACCTCCCACGGGGAAGGGGGGCGAACCTTC.